These 11 T cell receptor beta chains came from one sample sequenced in a study of T cells in Graves' hyperthyroidism and ophthalmopathy. The CDR3 regions of TCR beta were amplified from RNA transcripts. An initial round of RT-PCR targeting the TCR CDR3 relied on the HTBI primer set. TCRdb re-called the multiplex PCR reads through MiXCR, storing one row per CDR3 protein. The sample has nearly 600,000 distinct CDR3 sequences, approximately 15% seen once. Sequenced input: blood. The receptors were sampled from a woman in her late teens or twenties with Graves' ophthalmopathy.

This chain joins TRBV5-4 and TRBJ1-1; D unresolved. Trimming took off 6 bases at V and 4 bases at J, with 19 bases between the two ends. Germline V gene data show CDR1 as SGHNT and CDR2 as YYREEE (reference sequence). CDR3 length: 15 amino acids. In DNA, the CDR3 is TGTGCCAGCACCCTGGACGGACGTACGGTCACTGAAGCTTTCTTT. It translates to CASTLDGRTVTEAFF.

The gene calls are TRBV6-9 and TRBJ2-1; TRBD2 matches 10 bases. J lost 5 bases, V lost 4 bases, and 2 bases had no gene match. Germline assignment: CDR1 MNHGY and CDR2 SVAAGI. The CDR3 runs 14 residues. This chain's CDR3 is CASSWGLAHNEQFF. The CDR3 region has the DNA TGTGCCAGCAGTTGGGGACTAGCGCACAATGAGCAGTTCTTC.

This chain links TRBV7-3 with TRBJ2-1; 10 bases align to TRBD2. This CDR3 has 15 amino acids. Germline values: CDR1 SGHTA, CDR2 FQGTGA. J was trimmed by 6 bases and V by 6 bases; bases with no gene match: 8. The DNA of the CDR3 is TGTGCCAGCAGTCGCCCTAGCGGGAGTGGCAATGAGCAGTTCTTC. Translated: CASSRPSGSGNEQFF.

This clonotype was observed many times. J is TRBJ2-2 and V is TRBV2; D call uncertain. Germline values: CDR1 SNHLY, CDR2 FYNNEI. Trimming left V 7 bases short and J 6 bases short, with 15 bases between. The CDR3 sequence is 14 residues long. This CDR3 reads CASNKPLASGELFF. As DNA, the CDR3 is TGTGCCAGCAATAAACCCCTGGCGTCCGGGGAGCTGTTTTTT.

This clonotype was observed at least ten times. J is TRBJ2-3 and V is TRBV11-2; TRBD2 agrees at 11 bases. V shed 5 bases, J shed 5 bases, and the junction held 3 bases outside the gene matches. Germline loops: CDR1 SGHAT, CDR2 FQNNGV. The CDR3 consists of 14 residues. CDR3 amino acids: CASSPGLAGDTQYF. DNA for the CDR3: TGTGCCAGCAGCCCCGGACTAGCGGGAGATACGCAGTATTTT.

The chain joins TRBV24-1 to TRBJ1-2; no reliable D call. Looked up from germline, CDR1 is KGHDR and CDR2 is SFDVKD. This CDR3 comprises 13 residues. The V gene lost 9 bases and the J gene lost 0 bases, with 10 bases spanning the gap. The CDR3 sequence: CATSQLANYGYTF. The DNA of the CDR3 is TGTGCCACCTCGCAACTAGCTAACTATGGCTACACCTTC.

The chain links TRBV9 to TRBJ2-5, with unresolved D. Germline V gene sequence: CDR1 SGDLS, CDR2 YYNGEE. The CDR3 is made up of 12 amino acids. V was trimmed by 3 bases and J by 1 base, leaving 4 bases between them. The CDR3 sequence: CASSGIQETQYF. The CDR3 DNA reads TGTGCCAGCAGCGGTATCCAAGAGACCCAGTACTTC.

This clonotype was counted at least ten times. V and J are TRBV10-3 and TRBJ2-7; 8 bases fit TRBD1. In germline, CDR1 is ENHRY, CDR2 SYGVKD. This CDR3 contains 14 residues. The V and J ends lost 6 bases and 3 bases, in that order; junction bases with no gene match: 7. The CDR3 DNA reads TGTGCCATCAGCTCCGAGACAGGGGTCTACGAGCAGTACTTC. Protein product: CAISSETGVYEQYF.

This clonotype came up many times. CDR3 region: CSARDGVAGETQYF. CDR3 bases: TGCAGTGCTAGAGATGGGGTAGCGGGAGAGACCCAGTACTTC. The chain is built from TRBV20-1 and TRBJ2-5, with 7 bases identical to TRBD2. CDR1 and CDR2 from the germline V gene are DFQATT and SNEGSKA (reference sequence). Trimming cost V 0 bases and J 4 bases; bases outside gene matches: 5. CDR3 length: 14 residues.

Many counts were recorded for this clonotype. This chain's CDR3 is CASSLTRAGVGYNEQFF. CDR3 DNA sequence: TGTGCCAGCAGCTTAACTAGGGCGGGAGTTGGGTACAATGAGCAGTTCTTC. The gene calls are TRBV7-3 and TRBJ2-1; TRBD2 agrees at 7 bases. Germline V gene data show CDR1 as SGHTA and CDR2 as FQGTGA. V lost 0 bases and J lost 4; bases outside the gene matches: 9. The CDR3 contains 17 residues.

This clonotype has a count of ten or more. The rearrangement links TRBV29-1 to TRBJ2-7; 10 positions agree with TRBD2. CDR3 length: 14 amino acids. Germline CDR1 reads SQVTM; CDR2 reads ANQGSEA. V was clipped by 7 bases and J by 0 bases; unmatched bases: 6. The CDR3 protein is CSAEAGGSSYEQYF. CDR3 DNA: TGCAGCGCCGAAGCGGGAGGGAGCTCCTACGAGCAGTACTTC.